This entry concerns a single TCR beta chain. The CDR3 has 14 residues. Trimming cost V 0 bases and J 8 bases, with 13 bases left between them. CDR1 and CDR2 from the germline V gene are LNHNV and YYDKDF (reference sequence). The sample belongs to a study of CD8 T cells in Susac syndrome. TCR beta sequencing covered blood CD8+ and CD4+ T cells. RNA totalling about 0.5 to 1 ug underwent reverse transcription with random hexamers. An immunoSEQ multiplex PCR amplified TCR beta CDR3 over 54 Vbeta and 13 Jbeta. One entry per CDR3 protein, called by TCRdb with MiXCR from the immunoSEQ multiplex PCR reads. Among about 180,000 distinct CDR3 sequences listed, 90% to 96% were seen once.

Sequencing was performed on CD4+ T cells from PBMCs. The chain has TRBV15 and TRBJ1-2; D unclear. The clonotype originates from a human donor with multiple sclerosis. The CDR3, as DNA: TGTGCCACCAGCAGAGATCGAAAGCCCGAGGGCTACACCTTC. Protein sequence: CATSRDRKPEGYTF.